The entry below gives a single T cell receptor beta chain sequence along with its context. The target antigen is unknown. At one end the junction does not follow the germline gene, possibly because of a read error. This record belongs to a study of molecular identifiers for immune sequencing clone quantification. Overall study findings and caveats: It was shown that clones above 20 RNA copies held over 98% of effector molecules, but under 1% in naive cells.

The CDR3 length is 15 residues. Germline V gene sequence: CDR1 MGHRA, CDR2 YSYEKL. Bulk TCR libraries used previously described methods and listed TCR primers. TCRdb reprocessed the PCR reads via MiXCR and lists one record per CDR3 protein. Of hundreds of thousands of distinct CDR3 sequences in the sample, 20% were seen once. The V gene is TRBV4-1, the J gene TRBJ1-6; possible D gene TRBD1, 5 bases. Sequenced input: naive CD8+ T cells from blood, with Jurkat cell RNA spiked in. Subset specified: FACS-sorted CD8+CD4-CCR7+CD45RA+ naive T cells. This clonotype originated in a human donor in good health. Some libraries in this study had Jurkat cell RNA spiked in. CDR3 sequence reads: CASRQGVFRGSPLHF. CDR3 DNA sequence: TGCGCCAGCAGGCAAGGGGTTTTTCGCGGTTCACCCCTCCACTTT.